This T cell receptor beta chain is from a study of blood T cell repertoires in COVID-19. Study context: Whether acute or convalescent, the COVID-19 samples came from the United States, Italy and Spain. PBMCs, B-cell-depleted T cells, or T cells were the source of the cDNA or gDNA that made up the material.

In the study's own analysis: Nucleated cell number was recorded as an estimate derived from reference gene primer amplification. Clones were read by immunoSEQ multiplex PCR, and TCRdb kept only the in-frame ones, dropping some. Clonal size and the V and J genes are those of that table, whereas D and trimming came from the DNA. The data show 230,000 or so clones, with nearly 90% seen just once and 2% to 2.5% held by the top ten. The CDR3 is 16 amino acids. The germline CDR1 and CDR2 sequences are SEHNR and FQNEAQ (reference sequence). Trimming took 7 bases from V and 3 from J; bases not matched to a gene: 12. Enrolled during active infection, Seattle patients were then followed longitudinally.

This receptor was taken from a woman aged 60 to 75 with COVID-19, enrolled during active disease. The V gene is TRBV7-9, the J gene TRBJ1-1, with 9 bases matching TRBD1. The sample was peripheral blood. The CDR3 bases are TGTGCCAGCAACCCTACAGGGGGCTTTGGGGACACTGAAGCTTTCTTT. Its protein is CASNPTGGFGDTEAFF.